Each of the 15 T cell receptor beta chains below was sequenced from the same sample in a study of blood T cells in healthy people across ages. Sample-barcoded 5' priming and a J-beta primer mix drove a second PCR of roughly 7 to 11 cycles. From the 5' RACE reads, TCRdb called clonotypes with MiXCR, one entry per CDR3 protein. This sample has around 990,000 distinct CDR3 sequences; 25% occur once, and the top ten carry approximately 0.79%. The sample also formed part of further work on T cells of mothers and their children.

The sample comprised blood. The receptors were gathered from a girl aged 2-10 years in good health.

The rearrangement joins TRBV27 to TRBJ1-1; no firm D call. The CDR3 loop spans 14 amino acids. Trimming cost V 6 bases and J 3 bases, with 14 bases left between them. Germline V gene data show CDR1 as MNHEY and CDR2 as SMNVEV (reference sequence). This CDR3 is CASSRHSSDTEAFF. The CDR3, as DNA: TGTGCCAGCAGCCGGCACTCCAGCGACACTGAAGCTTTCTTT.

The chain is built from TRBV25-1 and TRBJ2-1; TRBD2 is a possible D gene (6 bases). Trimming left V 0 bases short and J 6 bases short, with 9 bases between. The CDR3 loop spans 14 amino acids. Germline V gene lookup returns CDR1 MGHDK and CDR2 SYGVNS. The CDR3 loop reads CASSEYGTPNEQFF. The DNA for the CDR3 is TGTGCCAGCAGTGAATATGGGACTCCCAATGAGCAGTTCTTC.

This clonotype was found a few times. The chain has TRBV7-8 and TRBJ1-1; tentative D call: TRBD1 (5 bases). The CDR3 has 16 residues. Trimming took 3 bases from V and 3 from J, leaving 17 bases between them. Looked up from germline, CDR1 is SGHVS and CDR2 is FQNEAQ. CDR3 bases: TGTGCCAGCAGCTTGTCGACCTTCAGGGCGGACACTGAAGCTTTCTTT. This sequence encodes CASSLSTFRADTEAFF.

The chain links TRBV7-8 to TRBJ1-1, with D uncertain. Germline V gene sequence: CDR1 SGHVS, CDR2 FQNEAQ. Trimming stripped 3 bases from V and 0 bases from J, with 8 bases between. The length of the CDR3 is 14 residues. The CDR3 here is CASSFSSMNTEAFF. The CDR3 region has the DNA TGTGCCAGCAGCTTCTCCTCGATGAACACTGAAGCTTTCTTT.

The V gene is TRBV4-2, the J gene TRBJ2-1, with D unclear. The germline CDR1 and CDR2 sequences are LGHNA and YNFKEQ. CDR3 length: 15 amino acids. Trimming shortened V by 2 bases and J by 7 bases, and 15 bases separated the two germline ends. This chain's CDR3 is CASSQTEWGKNEQFF. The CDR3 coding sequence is TGTGCCAGCAGCCAAACCGAGTGGGGAAAGAATGAGCAGTTCTTC.

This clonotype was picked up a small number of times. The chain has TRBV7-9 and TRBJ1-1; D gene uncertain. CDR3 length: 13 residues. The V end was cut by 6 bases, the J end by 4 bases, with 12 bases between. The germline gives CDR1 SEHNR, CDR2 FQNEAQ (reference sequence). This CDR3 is CASSSPSSTEAFF. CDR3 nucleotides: TGTGCCAGCAGTAGCCCTTCGTCCACTGAAGCTTTCTTT.

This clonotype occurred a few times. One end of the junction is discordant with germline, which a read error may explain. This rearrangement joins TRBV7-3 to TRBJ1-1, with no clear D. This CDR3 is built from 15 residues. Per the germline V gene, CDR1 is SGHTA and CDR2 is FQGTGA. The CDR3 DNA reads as TGTTCCAGCAGCTTAACGGGCAGGATGAACACTGAAGCTTTCTTT. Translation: CSSSLTGRMNTEAFF.

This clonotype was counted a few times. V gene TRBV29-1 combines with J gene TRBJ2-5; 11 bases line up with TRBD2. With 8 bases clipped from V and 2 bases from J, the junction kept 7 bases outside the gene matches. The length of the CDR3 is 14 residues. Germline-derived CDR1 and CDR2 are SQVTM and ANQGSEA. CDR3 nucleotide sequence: TGCAGCCCGCAACTAGCGGGGGTTCAAGAGACCCAGTACTTC. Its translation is CSPQLAGVQETQYF.

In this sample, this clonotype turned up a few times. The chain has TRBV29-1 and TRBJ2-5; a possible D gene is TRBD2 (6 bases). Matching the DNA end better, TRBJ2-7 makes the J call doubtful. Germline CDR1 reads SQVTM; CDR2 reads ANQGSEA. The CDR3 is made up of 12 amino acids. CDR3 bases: TGCAGCGTTTGGGGGGATAACTACGAGCAGTACTTC. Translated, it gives CSVWGDNYEQYF.

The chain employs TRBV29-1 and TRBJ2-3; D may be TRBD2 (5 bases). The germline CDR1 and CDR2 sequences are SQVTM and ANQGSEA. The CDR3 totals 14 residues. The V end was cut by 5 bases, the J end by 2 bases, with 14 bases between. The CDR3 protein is CSVQSGSATDTQYF. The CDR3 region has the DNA TGCAGCGTTCAATCGGGGAGTGCCACAGATACGCAGTATTTT.

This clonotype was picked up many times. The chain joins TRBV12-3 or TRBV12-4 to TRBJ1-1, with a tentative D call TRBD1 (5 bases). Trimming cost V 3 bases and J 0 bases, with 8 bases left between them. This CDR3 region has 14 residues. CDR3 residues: CASSLDTMNTEAFF. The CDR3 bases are TGTGCCAGCAGTTTGGACACCATGAACACTGAAGCTTTCTTT.

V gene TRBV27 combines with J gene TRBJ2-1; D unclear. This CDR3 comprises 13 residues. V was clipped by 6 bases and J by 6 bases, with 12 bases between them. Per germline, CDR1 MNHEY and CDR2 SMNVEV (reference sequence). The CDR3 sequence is CASSPWTTNEQFF. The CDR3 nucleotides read TGTGCCAGCAGCCCATGGACCACCAATGAGCAGTTCTTC.

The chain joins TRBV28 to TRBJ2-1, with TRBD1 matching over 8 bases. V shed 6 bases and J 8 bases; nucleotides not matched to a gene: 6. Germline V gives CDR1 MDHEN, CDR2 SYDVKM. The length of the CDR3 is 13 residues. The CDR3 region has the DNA TGTGCCAGCAGACGAGACAGGGGCCATGAGCAGTTCTTC. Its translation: CASRRDRGHEQFF.

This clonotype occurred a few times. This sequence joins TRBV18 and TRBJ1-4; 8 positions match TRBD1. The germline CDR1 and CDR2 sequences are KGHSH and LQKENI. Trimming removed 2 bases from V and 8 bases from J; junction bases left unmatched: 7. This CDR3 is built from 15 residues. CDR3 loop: CASSPTDRGGEKLFF. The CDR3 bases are TGTGCCAGCTCACCAACAGACAGGGGCGGCGAAAAACTGTTTTTT.

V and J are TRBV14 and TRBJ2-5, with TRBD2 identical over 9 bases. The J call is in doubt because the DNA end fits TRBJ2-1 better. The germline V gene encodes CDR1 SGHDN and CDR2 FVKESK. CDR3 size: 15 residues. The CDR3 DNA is TGTGCCAGCAGCCAAATGGCGGGGGGGCATGATGAGCAGTTCTTC. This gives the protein CASSQMAGGHDEQFF.